This TCR beta chain was identified in a study of OX40 agonist ivuxolimab in advanced cancers. Across the study: Dose-escalation cases comprised hepatocellular carcinoma, melanoma, renal cell or head and neck cancer. Participants averaged approximately 60 years of age (range roughly 20 to 90) and were roughly 80% male.

Some clones are missing from TCRdb's copy, which holds only in-frame ones; the method was immunoSEQ multiplex PCR. The sample holds roughly 70,000 clones; about 91% are singletons and the top ten take around 0.53%. Germline V gives CDR1 SGHRS, CDR2 YFSETQ. CDR3 length: 13 residues. Trimming took 0 bases from V and 2 from J, leaving 6 bases between them. With respect to this clone: Antigen: not known.

Study-level results: Circulating CD4+ and CD8+ T cells showed clonal expansion by week 6 at 0.1 to 3.0 mg/kg.

The sample was CD4+ or CD8+ T cells sorted from blood, taken in a trial of the OX40 agonist ivuxolimab. The clonotype was recovered from an adult with an advanced solid tumor such as melanoma, head and neck, liver or kidney cancer. The chain links TRBV5-1 to TRBJ2-7; D gene ambiguous. The CDR3 sequence is CASSLERAYEQYF. The CDR3 bases are TGCGCCAGCAGCTTGGAAAGGGCCTACGAGCAGTACTTC. Filled out from reference TRBV5-1 and TRBJ2-7, the complete variable domain reads KAGVTQTPRYLIKTRGQQVTLSCSPISGHRSVSWYQQTPGQGLQFLFEYFSETQRNKGNFPGRFSGRQFSNSRSEMNVSTLELGDSALYLCASSLERAYEQYFGPGTRLTVT.